A single T cell receptor (beta chain) is shown here with its context. The data belong to a study of blood T cell repertoires in COVID-19. Looking at the study overall: In each case, the material was cDNA or gDNA derived from T cells, B-cell-depleted T cells, or PBMCs.

Original handling: By means of reference gene primer amplification, nucleated cell counts were estimated. The method was immunoSEQ multiplex PCR; TCRdb's version includes in-frame clones alone and lacks a portion of them. V, J and clone size derive from that table, while D and trimming were established from the DNA sequence. The sample carries fewer than 250,000 clones, 70% to 90% recorded once. Sequencing was performed on peripheral blood. The clonotype was recovered from a woman aged 65 to 85 with active or convalescent COVID-19.

CDR3 in DNA: TGTGCCAGCAGCTCGGACAGGGGTAACTATGGCTACACCTTC. Translation gives CASSSDRGNYGYTF. The chain uses TRBV7-2 and TRBJ1-2; 9 bases match TRBD1. Germline CDR1 SGHTA, CDR2 FQGNSA. The CDR3 runs to 14 residues. The V gene end was trimmed by 4 bases and the J gene end by 1 base; junction bases not matched to a gene: 1. The entire variable domain, with the rest obtained from reference TRBV7-2 and TRBJ1-2, is as follows: GAGVSQSPSNKVTEKGKDVELRCDPISGHTALYWYRQSLGQGLEFLIYFQGNSAPDKSGLPSDRFSAERTGGSVSTLTIQRTQQEDSAVYLCASSSDRGNYGYTFGSGTRLTVV.